This TCR beta chain was recorded in a study of cytomegalovirus exposure and HLA in healthy donors. Vbeta (60) and Jbeta (13) primers were used in the PCR. Libraries were prepared by immunoSEQ multiplex PCR; TCRdb keeps only in-frame clonotypes and omits some of them. The sample yields about 200,000 clones, roughly three quarters seen once. This clone appeared once. Its target is not known. Findings and limits, study-wide: CMV serostatus was the only immune exposure information that was available. Under in vitro conditions, three CMV-associated chains were confirmed as specific for CMV antigens.

The material sequenced was PBMCs. The receptor's source is a male donor in good health and CMV-seropositive.

As DNA, the CDR3 is TGTGCCAGCAGCTTTCGGGACAGGGCCGCTGAAGCTTTCTTT. Its translation: CASSFRDRAAEAFF. The chain has TRBV7-2 and TRBJ1-1; 9 nucleotides line up with TRBD1. The CDR3 is 14 amino acids. Looked up from germline, CDR1 is SGHTA and CDR2 is FQGNSA. V lost 3 bases, J lost 6 bases, and 5 bases stayed unmatched.